The next 20 T cell receptor beta chains were all read from a single sample in a study of early T cells in non-severe SARS-CoV-2 infection. From the 5' RACE reads, TCRdb called clonotypes with MiXCR, one entry per CDR3 protein. The sample lists over 50,000 distinct CDR3 sequences, over 7% seen once, with roughly 4.2% in the top ten. Sequenced input: whole blood. Source of these receptors: an adult who was a healthcare worker with PCR-confirmed SARS-CoV-2 infection or an uninfected control (not recorded which).

This clonotype was counted at least ten times. V and J are TRBV7-2 and TRBJ2-1, with TRBD2 matching over 11 bases. The J segment lost 0 bases and the V segment lost 8 bases, leaving 12 bases of the junction unmatched. From germline, CDR1 is SGHTA and CDR2 FQGNSA. This CDR3 comprises 18 residues. CDR3 sequence (DNA): TGTGCCAGCCGTCCTAGCGGGGGGCGACCAAGCTCCTACAATGAGCAGTTCTTC. Encoded protein: CASRPSGGRPSSYNEQFF.

This clonotype was recorded at least ten times. The chain uses TRBV29-1 and TRBJ2-5; D is ambiguous. Trimming removed 3 bases from V and 3 bases from J, with 11 bases in between. In germline, CDR1 is SQVTM, CDR2 ANQGSEA. This CDR3 is built from 13 residues. In DNA, the CDR3 is TGCAGCGTTGAGGCCAGAAGAAAAGAGACCCAGTACTTC. It translates to CSVEARRKETQYF.

The chain carries TRBV6-6 and TRBJ2-3; 7 bases map to TRBD1. After removal of 6 bases from V and 4 bases from J, the junction contained 7 bases not matched to a gene. Germline V CDR1 and CDR2: MNHNY, SVGAGI (reference sequence). This CDR3 contains 14 residues. CDR3 in amino acids: CASREGQSADTQYF. The CDR3 DNA reads as TGTGCCAGCAGAGAGGGACAGTCGGCAGATACGCAGTATTTT.

V gene TRBV30 combines with J gene TRBJ2-2, with D uncertain. From germline, CDR1 is GTSNPN and CDR2 SVGIG (reference sequence). The CDR3 totals 14 residues. Trimming stripped 2 bases from V and 5 bases from J, with 12 bases between. CDR3 sequence: CAWSWAGSTGELFF. CDR3 DNA: TGTGCCTGGAGTTGGGCAGGTTCAACCGGGGAGCTGTTTTTT. Full variable domain (rest looked up from reference TRBV30 and TRBJ2-2): SQTIHQWPATLVQPVGSPLSLECTVEGTSNPNLYWYRQAAGRGLQLLFYSVGIGQISSEVPQNLSASRPQDRQFILSSKKLLLSDSGFYLCAWSWAGSTGELFFGEGSRLTVL.

This clonotype was picked up a small number of times. This sequence joins TRBV2 and TRBJ1-1; 7 positions match TRBD1. CDR1 is SNHLY and CDR2 is FYNNEI in the germline V gene. The CDR3 extends over 17 amino acids. The junction had 10 bases not matched to a gene; V was cut back by 2 bases and J by 1 base. The CDR3 here is CASSEQITGVENTEAFF. The CDR3 region has the DNA TGTGCCAGCAGTGAACAAATAACAGGGGTAGAGAACACTGAAGCTTTCTTT.

This clonotype has more than one count but fewer than ten. This rearrangement joins TRBV20-1 to TRBJ1-1; 9 bases fit TRBD1. Germline CDR1 reads DFQATT; CDR2 reads SNEGSKA (reference sequence). With V trimmed by 2 bases and J by 1 base, 5 bases remained unmatched. The CDR3 contains 15 residues. For the CDR3, the DNA is TGCAGTGCTAGATTTGGGACAGGGCGGAACACTGAAGCTTTCTTT. As protein: CSARFGTGRNTEAFF.

This clonotype was observed at least ten times. The V and J genes are TRBV9 and TRBJ2-7, with D possibly being TRBD1 or TRBD2 (5 bases each). Looked up from germline, CDR1 is SGDLS and CDR2 is YYNGEE. Trimming shortened V by 3 bases and J by 3 bases, and 16 bases separated the two germline ends. CDR3 size: 15 residues. Here the CDR3 reads CASSEQPGPYYEQYF. CDR3 sequence (DNA): TGTGCCAGCAGCGAACAACCGGGACCTTACTACGAGCAGTACTTC.

This clonotype was observed at least ten times. The chain joins TRBV29-1 to TRBJ2-5; 9 bases are a match to TRBD1. This CDR3 contains 12 residues. CDR1 is SQVTM and CDR2 is ANQGSEA in the germline V gene. V was pared by 8 bases and J by 5 bases, with 6 bases of the junction left unmatched. The CDR3 sequence is CSTDRGKETQYF. In nucleotides, the CDR3 is TGCAGCACCGACAGGGGGAAGGAGACCCAGTACTTC.

The J gene is TRBJ2-3, the V gene TRBV28, with a possible D match to TRBD2 (6 bases). V was cut by 6 bases and J by 1 base, with 11 bases left in between. Looked up from germline, CDR1 is MDHEN and CDR2 is SYDVKM. The CDR3 has 14 amino acids. The CDR3 sequence: CASSYSGRTDTQYF. The CDR3 DNA is TGTGCCAGCAGCTACAGCGGGCGCACAGATACGCAGTATTTT.

This CDR3 is CASSFPGAPYEQYF. For the CDR3, the DNA is TGTGCCAGCAGCTTCCCGGGAGCTCCCTACGAGCAGTACTTC. The chain links TRBV7-8 to TRBJ2-7; possible D gene TRBD2, 6 bases. The CDR3 runs 14 residues. From germline, CDR1 is SGHVS and CDR2 FQNEAQ. Trimming removed 3 bases at V and 2 bases at J, with 11 bases between.

This clonotype was detected ten times or more. DNA for the CDR3: TGTGCCAGCAGTTACAATGAGCAGTTCTTC. Translation gives CASSYNEQFF. The genes are TRBV6-6 and TRBJ2-1; no reliable D call. CDR1 MNHNY and CDR2 SVGAGI come from the germline V gene (reference sequence). Trimming cost V 2 bases and J 7 bases, with 0 bases left between them. The length of the CDR3 is 10 residues.

The sample holds many counts of this clonotype. The chain combines TRBV28 with TRBJ2-1, with 8 bases identical to TRBD1. Germline V lookup: CDR1 MDHEN, CDR2 SYDVKM. The V and J ends lost 3 bases and 15 bases, in that order; junction bases with no gene match: 7. The length of the CDR3 is 12 residues. For the CDR3, the DNA is TGTGCCAGCAGTTTCGGACAGGGCCATCCGTTCTTC. Protein product: CASSFGQGHPFF.

A few counts support this clonotype. V gene TRBV20-1 combines with J gene TRBJ2-7; 7 nucleotides agree with TRBD1. V lost 6 bases to trimming and J lost 5 bases; unmatched junction nucleotides: 4. In germline, CDR1 is DFQATT, CDR2 SNEGSKA (reference sequence). The CDR3 runs 11 residues. Here the CDR3 DNA reads TGCAGTGCCCCGACAGGGAACGAGCAGTACTTC. This sequence encodes CSAPTGNEQYF.

The V call is TRBV5-6, the J call TRBJ2-5; no clear D gene. With 4 bases removed from V and 1 base from J, the gap between germline ends came to 8 bases. Germline lookup yields CDR1 SGHDT and CDR2 YYEEEE. There are 13 residues in the CDR3. The CDR3 is CASSNTAQETQYF. The CDR3 DNA sequence: TGTGCCAGCAGCAACACCGCCCAAGAGACCCAGTACTTC.

This clonotype was counted many times. The chain carries TRBV9 and TRBJ1-4, with TRBD1 matching over 7 bases. The V gene end was trimmed by 2 bases and the J gene end by 10 bases; junction bases not matched to a gene: 8. This CDR3 has 14 amino acids. Germline-derived CDR1 and CDR2 are SGDLS and YYNGEE. The CDR3 DNA is TGTGCCAGCAGCGTCGCAGGGGGTATGGGAAAACTGTTTTTT. It encodes CASSVAGGMGKLFF.

In its sample, this clonotype was seen many times. CDR3 protein: CASSQPSGSYNEQFF. The CDR3 nucleotides read TGCGCCAGCAGCCAACCCAGCGGCTCCTACAATGAGCAGTTCTTC. This rearrangement joins TRBV4-1 to TRBJ2-1; possible D gene TRBD2, 5 bases. Germline V gene lookup returns CDR1 MGHRA and CDR2 YSYEKL. Between the trimmed V and J ends, which lost 2 bases and 0 bases, there was a span of 8 bases. The CDR3 loop spans 15 amino acids.

This clonotype was counted ten times or more. The gene calls are TRBV20-1 and TRBJ2-7, with a possible D match to TRBD2 (6 bases). This CDR3 has 14 amino acids. The germline V gene has CDR1 DFQATT and CDR2 SNEGSKA (reference sequence). The V and J ends lost 4 bases and 2 bases respectively, with 15 bases between them. The DNA for the CDR3 is TGCAGTGCTAAGGTTGGGGGGAAACCCTACGAGCAGTACTTC. It codes for CSAKVGGKPYEQYF.

The chain uses TRBV7-6 and TRBJ1-1; 7 nucleotides line up with TRBD1. V was pared by 10 bases and J by 4 bases, with 9 bases of the junction left unmatched. Germline CDR1 reads SGHVS; CDR2 reads FNYEAQ. The CDR3 is made up of 13 amino acids. This CDR3 reads CATRQGRSTEAFF. The CDR3 nucleotides read TGTGCCACCCGACAGGGCCGGAGCACTGAAGCTTTCTTT.

This clonotype appeared many times. J is TRBJ2-4 and V is TRBV11-2; tentative D call: TRBD2 (6 bases). The CDR3 extends over 15 amino acids. V lost 5 bases and J 2 bases, leaving 13 bases between the germline ends. Germline V gene lookup returns CDR1 SGHAT and CDR2 FQNNGV. CDR3 sequence reads: CASSVTGVTKNIQYF. CDR3 bases: TGTGCCAGCAGCGTGACGGGGGTAACCAAAAACATTCAGTACTTC. The whole variable domain, filled in from reference TRBV11-2 and TRBJ2-4, reads EAGVAQSPRYKIIEKRQSVAFWCNPISGHATLYWYQQILGQGPKLLIQFQNNGVVDDSQLPKDRFSAERLKGVDSTLKIQPAKLEDSAVYLCASSVTGVTKNIQYFGAGTRLSVL.

This clonotype showed up just a few times. The chain joins TRBV5-1 to TRBJ1-6; D may be TRBD1 (6 bases). Germline CDR1 and CDR2: SGHRS and YFSETQ. V lost 1 base and J 8 bases, leaving 10 bases between the germline ends. This CDR3 is built from 14 residues. The CDR3, as DNA: TGCGCCAGCAGCTTGAGGGGGTCGGATTCACCCCTCCACTTT. Translating it yields CASSLRGSDSPLHF.